This T cell receptor (beta chain) was identified during a study of beta chain features in type 1 diabetes. Overall study: The patient and healthy donor groups were comparable for age, gender and cell yields.

The germline gives CDR1 KGHSH, CDR2 LQKENI. This CDR3 is 14 amino acids long. Trimming removed 0 bases at V and 4 bases at J, with 9 bases between. Every bit of the isolated RNA underwent reverse transcription, so sequencing read expressed TCRB transcripts. Generated by immunoSEQ multiplex PCR, the TCRdb table keeps only in-frame clones and is missing some. The table includes 280,000 or so clones, 14% to 15% detected once. With regard to this clone: Its antigen is unidentified.

Notes on the study in general: Shorter TCRB CDR3s, moderately but significantly so, marked every one of the four CD4+ subsets in Type 1 diabetes patients. A possible short-template PCR bias applies equally to patients and controls.

On average, the one heparinised blood draw given by each donor was about 100 mL. Sorting with CD45RO/CCR7/CD25/CD127/CD95/CD27 yielded naive, central memory, regulatory and stem-like memory CD4+ cells. Material: naive CD4+ T cells from blood. This chain uses TRBV18 with TRBJ1-1; D is ambiguous. This clonotype was obtained from a man aged 18 to 30 with type 1 diabetes. In DNA, the CDR3 is TGTGCCAGCTCACCACCAGGACTCGTCACTGAAGCTTTCTTT. It translates to CASSPPGLVTEAFF.